This TCR beta chain was recovered during a study of shared T cell receptors in the human thymus. Trimming removed 0 bases at V and 1 base at J, with 9 bases between. CDR3 size: 15 residues. In germline, CDR1 is WSHSY, CDR2 SAAADI. The repertoire was sequenced with immunoSEQ multiplex PCR; TCRdb's copy has only in-frame clones and lacks some. The table includes about 540,000 clones, approximately 78% detected once. These data are also associated with another study on human thymus T cells.

The chain recombines TRBV10-2 with TRBJ1-1; D is perhaps TRBD1 (5 bases). Material: thymocytes. The TCR comes from a boy under three years old with a congenital heart defect. CDR3 sequence: CASSESFGGNTEAFF. The CDR3 nucleotides read TGCGCCAGCAGTGAGTCGTTCGGGGGGAACACTGAAGCTTTCTTT.